The T cell receptor beta chain described here comes from a study of blood T cell repertoires in COVID-19. Study-wide background: Some COVID-19 samples were acute and others convalescent; all came from the United States, Italy and Spain. T cells, B-cell-depleted T cells, or PBMCs provided the cDNA or gDNA that served as material.

In the study's own analysis: Reference gene primer amplification gave nucleated cell count estimates. The assay was immunoSEQ multiplex PCR, and TCRdb's table has in-frame clones only and misses some. The V and J calls and clone size come from that table; D and trimming were worked out from the DNA. The sample lists about 130,000 clones; around four fifths were seen once. V was trimmed by 6 bases and J by 1 base, leaving 12 bases between them. Germline assignment: CDR1 SGHVS and CDR2 FQNEAQ. The CDR3 sequence is 15 residues long. V is TRBV7-8 and J is TRBJ1-4, with D uncertain. Sequences were obtained from peripheral blood. The source of this sequence is a man aged 35-49 years with active or convalescent COVID-19. This CDR3 is CASSQSGGTNEKLFF. In DNA form, the CDR3 reads TGTGCCAGCAGTCAGAGCGGCGGAACTAATGAAAAACTGTTTTTT.